This TCR beta chain was identified during a study of identical twins (dated by TCRdb to 2016 to 2018). Study-wide context: TCR alpha and beta repertoires from monozygotic twins, unrelated adults of various ages and cord blood were deep-sequenced to test whether fetal clonotypes persist. To rule out contamination, the twin experiments were replicated at different times with different library preparation protocols. Results and caveats for the whole study, not just this receptor: The excess sharing between twins in beta out-of-frame sequences was weaker because fewer shared sequences reduced the signal-to-noise ratio. Fewer insertions were carried by abundant cord blood beta clonotypes; a weaker similar trend was observed in young adult naive repertoires, while no such trend was observed in memory repertoires. Conclusions relied on cross-sectional statistical analysis, since the same donors could not be followed over many years. Invariant T cells such as MAIT and iNKT could partly confound zero-insertion analyses, although diverse VJ usage argued against such confounding for most clonotypes. Recombination models systematically underestimated out-of-frame TCR alpha sharing in monozygotic twins but agreed with sharing between unrelated individuals. Compared with coincidental sharing between unrelated individuals, out-of-frame TCR alpha sequences shared between twins showed an excess of sequences with low generation probability.

The protocol used for the library was 5' RACE. These reads were obtained on an Illumina HiSeq 2000. A universal primer binding site was introduced by template switching, and a unique molecular identifier was present in the final cDNA, enabling accurate counting of TCR cDNA molecules. Specific primers in the conserved constant-segment region were used to synthesize first-strand cDNA for TCR alpha and beta chains. To control for contamination, every cDNA library was double barcoded, receiving both a SMART-Mk sample barcode and Illumina barcodes. TruSeq adapter sequences and Illumina sample barcodes were added in two successive PCR steps. The TCR alpha and beta cDNA libraries were sequenced on the Illumina HiSeq platform using custom primers. Processing in the source paper ran as follows. MiGEC was used to process raw reads and extract unique molecular identifiers, and MiXCR was used to find CDR3 positions. For each individual, recombination models were inferred using an EM algorithm with the repgenHMM and IGoR tools. The analysis of shared clonotypes was done with the tcR package in R, with sharing normalized by the product of cloneset sizes. Out-of-frame nonproductive sequences were analyzed to study raw recombination free of thymic and clonal selection effects. The raw public reads went through TCRdb reprocessing: fastp at Q25, MiXCR clone calling, in-frame beta chains kept. Rows with a matching CDR3 protein are joined into one entry that keeps the most common DNA and genes. It is TCRdb's table, rather than the study itself, that gives the V and J calls and clone size. The sample table records about 280,000 distinct CDR3 sequences; approximately 8% of these occur just once. The top ten hold around 2.1% of the sample.

The CDR3 spans 12 residues, from the cysteine through the phenylalanine. The CDR3 DNA has 36 bases and is translated from base 1. V was cut back by 5 bases and J by 11 bases, leaving a gap of 14 bases between them. CDR1 and CDR2 are read off the germline V gene as MNHEY and SVGAGI. Only healthy Caucasian donors were included. Three pairs of female monozygotic twins, all aged roughly 18 to 29 years, were included in the twin cohort. Miltenyi CD45RO+ enrichment and human naive T-cell isolation kits were used to isolate memory (CD45RO+) and naive T cells from PBMC. This clonotype turned up a few times. The clone's antigen remains unknown. No clone much larger than this one lies a single base away; base qualities are absent. The sample was also reused in another study, on yellow fever vaccine responses in identical twins. From the second report: According to the authors, in identical twins the way T cells responded to vaccination appeared partly convergent and partly personalized. In the study, vaccine-responding T cell clones were precisely tracked in identical twins.

The sequence links TRBV6-5 to TRBJ2-3, with the D assignment possibly TRBD1 or TRBD2, given 5 matching bases for each. The specimen was memory (CD45RO+) T cells sorted from blood. The sample's cell subset or site label, decoded: CD45RO+ enriched T cells. The sequence was obtained from a woman under 30 in good health. The CDR3 reads CASSKPGRGQYF. The bases are TGTGCCAGCAGTAAGCCGGGACGGGGGCAGTATTTT.